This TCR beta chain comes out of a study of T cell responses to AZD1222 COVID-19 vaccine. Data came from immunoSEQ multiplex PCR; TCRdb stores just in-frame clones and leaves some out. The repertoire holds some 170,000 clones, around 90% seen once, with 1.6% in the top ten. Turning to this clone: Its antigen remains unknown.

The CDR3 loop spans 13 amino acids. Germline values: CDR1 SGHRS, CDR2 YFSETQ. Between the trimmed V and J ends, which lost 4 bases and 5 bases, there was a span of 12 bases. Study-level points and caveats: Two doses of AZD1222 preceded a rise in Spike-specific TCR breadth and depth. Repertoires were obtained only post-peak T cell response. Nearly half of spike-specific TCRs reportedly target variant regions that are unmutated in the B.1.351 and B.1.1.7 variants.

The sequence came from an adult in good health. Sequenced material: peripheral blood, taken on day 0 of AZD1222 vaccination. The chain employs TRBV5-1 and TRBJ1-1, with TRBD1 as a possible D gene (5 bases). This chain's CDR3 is CASSPLGGTEAFF. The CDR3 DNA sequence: TGCGCCAGCAGCCCCCTGGGGGGGACTGAAGCTTTCTTT.